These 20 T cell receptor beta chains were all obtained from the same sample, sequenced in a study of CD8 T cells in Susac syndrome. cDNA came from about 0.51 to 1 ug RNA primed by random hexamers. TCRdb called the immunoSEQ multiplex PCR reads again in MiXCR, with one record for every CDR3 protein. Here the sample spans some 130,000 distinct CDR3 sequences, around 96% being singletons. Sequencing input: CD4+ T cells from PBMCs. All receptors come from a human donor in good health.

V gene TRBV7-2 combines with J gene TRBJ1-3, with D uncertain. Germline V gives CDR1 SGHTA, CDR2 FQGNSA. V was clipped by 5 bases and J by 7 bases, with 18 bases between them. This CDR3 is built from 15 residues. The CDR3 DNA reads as TGTGCCAGCAGCCCCCGGGTTGGAAGTGGCAACACCATATATTTT. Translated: CASSPRVGSGNTIYF.

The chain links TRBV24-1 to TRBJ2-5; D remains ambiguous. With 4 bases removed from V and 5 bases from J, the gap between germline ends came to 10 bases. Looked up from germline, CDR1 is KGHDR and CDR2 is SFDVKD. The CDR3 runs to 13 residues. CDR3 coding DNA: TGTGCCACCAGTGACGGAGCCGGGGAGACCCAGTACTTC. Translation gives CATSDGAGETQYF.

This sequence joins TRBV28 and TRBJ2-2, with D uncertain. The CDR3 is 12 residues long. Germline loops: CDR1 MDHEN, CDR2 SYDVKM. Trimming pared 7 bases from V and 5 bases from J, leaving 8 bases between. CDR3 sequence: CASTRPTGELFF. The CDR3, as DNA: TGTGCCAGCACCCGGCCGACCGGGGAGCTGTTTTTT.

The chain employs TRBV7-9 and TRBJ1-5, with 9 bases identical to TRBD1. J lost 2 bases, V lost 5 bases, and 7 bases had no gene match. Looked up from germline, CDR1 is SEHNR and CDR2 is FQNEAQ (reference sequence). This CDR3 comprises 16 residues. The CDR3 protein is CASSIQGARGNQPQHF. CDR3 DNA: TGTGCCAGCAGCATACAGGGGGCAAGAGGCAATCAGCCCCAGCATTTT.

The CDR3 sequence: CASSGSVSAGTEAFF. In DNA form, the CDR3 reads TGCGCCAGCAGCGGGAGTGTTAGCGCCGGCACTGAAGCTTTCTTT. This chain joins TRBV5-1 and TRBJ1-1; D gene ambiguous. This CDR3 is 15 amino acids long. With 4 bases removed from V and 4 bases from J, the gap between germline ends came to 17 bases. CDR1 is SGHRS, CDR2 YFSETQ, per germline.

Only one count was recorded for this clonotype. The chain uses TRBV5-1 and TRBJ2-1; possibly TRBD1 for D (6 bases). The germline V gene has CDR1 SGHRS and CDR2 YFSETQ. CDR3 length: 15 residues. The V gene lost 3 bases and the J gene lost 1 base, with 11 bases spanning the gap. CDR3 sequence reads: CASSSGTKSYNEQFF. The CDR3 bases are TGCGCCAGCAGCTCCGGGACAAAGTCCTACAATGAGCAGTTCTTC.

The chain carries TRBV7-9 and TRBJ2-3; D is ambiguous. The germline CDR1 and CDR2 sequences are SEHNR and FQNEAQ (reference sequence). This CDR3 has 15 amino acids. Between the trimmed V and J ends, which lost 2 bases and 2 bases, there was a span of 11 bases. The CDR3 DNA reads TGTGCCAGCAGCTTAACGAGTATCGTCACAGATACGCAGTATTTT. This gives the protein CASSLTSIVTDTQYF.

CDR3 nucleotide sequence: TGTGCCAGCAGTTCCGGGACAGAAAACACTGAAGCTTTCTTT. Amino acids: CASSSGTENTEAFF. V usage is TRBV28 and J usage is TRBJ1-1; 7 bases fit TRBD1. V dropped 4 bases and J dropped 2; count of bases not matched to a gene: 4. CDR1 is MDHEN and CDR2 is SYDVKM in the germline V gene. The CDR3 is 14 amino acids.

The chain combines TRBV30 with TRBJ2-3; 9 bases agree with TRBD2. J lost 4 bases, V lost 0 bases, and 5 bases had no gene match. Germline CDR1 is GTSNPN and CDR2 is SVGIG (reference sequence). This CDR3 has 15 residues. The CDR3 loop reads CAWSVGGRGSDTQYF. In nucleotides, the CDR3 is TGTGCCTGGAGTGTCGGCGGGAGGGGGTCAGATACGCAGTATTTT. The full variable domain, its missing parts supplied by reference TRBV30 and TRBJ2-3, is SQTIHQWPATLVQPVGSPLSLECTVEGTSNPNLYWYRQAAGRGLQLLFYSVGIGQISSEVPQNLSASRPQDRQFILSSKKLLLSDSGFYLCAWSVGGRGSDTQYFGPGTRLTVL.

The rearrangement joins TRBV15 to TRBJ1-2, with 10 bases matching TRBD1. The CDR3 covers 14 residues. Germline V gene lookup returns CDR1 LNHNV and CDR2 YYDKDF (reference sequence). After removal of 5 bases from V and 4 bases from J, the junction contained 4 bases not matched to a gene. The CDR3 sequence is CATSGRTGGYGYTF. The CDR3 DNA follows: TGTGCCACCAGCGGCCGGACAGGGGGCTATGGCTACACCTTC. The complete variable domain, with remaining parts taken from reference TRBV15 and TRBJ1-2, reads DAMVIQNPRYQVTQFGKPVTLSCSQTLNHNVMYWYQQKSSQAPKLLFHYYDKDFNNEADTPDNFQSRRPNTSFCFLDIRSPGLGDTAMYLCATSGRTGGYGYTFGSGTRLTVV.

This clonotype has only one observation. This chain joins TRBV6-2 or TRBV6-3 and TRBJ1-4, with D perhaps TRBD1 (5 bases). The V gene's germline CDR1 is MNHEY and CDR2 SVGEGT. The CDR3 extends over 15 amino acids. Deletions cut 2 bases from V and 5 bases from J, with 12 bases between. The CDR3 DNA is TGTGCCAGCAGTTACGGCGGGACCCAGAATGAAAAACTGTTTTTT. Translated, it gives CASSYGGTQNEKLFF.

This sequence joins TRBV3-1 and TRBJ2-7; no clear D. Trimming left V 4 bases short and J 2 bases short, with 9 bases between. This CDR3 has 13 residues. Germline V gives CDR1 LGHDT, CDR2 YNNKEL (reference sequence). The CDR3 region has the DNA TGTGCCAGCAGCCCGGACGTACCCTACGAGCAGTACTTC. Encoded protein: CASSPDVPYEQYF.

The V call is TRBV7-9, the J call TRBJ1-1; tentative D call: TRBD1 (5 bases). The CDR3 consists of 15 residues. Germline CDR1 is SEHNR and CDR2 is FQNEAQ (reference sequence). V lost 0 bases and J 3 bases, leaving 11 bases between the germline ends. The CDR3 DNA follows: TGTGCCAGCAGCTTAGCAGGGCTGGGGCACACTGAAGCTTTCTTT. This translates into CASSLAGLGHTEAFF.

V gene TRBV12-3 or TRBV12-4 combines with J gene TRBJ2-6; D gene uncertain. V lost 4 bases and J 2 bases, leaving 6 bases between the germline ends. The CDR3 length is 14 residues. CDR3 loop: CASSYPAGANVLTF. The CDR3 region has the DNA TGTGCCAGCAGTTACCCTGCTGGGGCCAACGTCCTGACTTTC.

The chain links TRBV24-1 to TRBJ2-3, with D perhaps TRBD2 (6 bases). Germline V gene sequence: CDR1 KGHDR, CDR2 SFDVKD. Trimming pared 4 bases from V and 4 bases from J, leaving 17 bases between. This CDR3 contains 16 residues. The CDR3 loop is CATSDPGGREPDTQYF. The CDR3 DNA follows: TGTGCCACCAGTGACCCTGGAGGGCGGGAACCAGATACGCAGTATTTT.

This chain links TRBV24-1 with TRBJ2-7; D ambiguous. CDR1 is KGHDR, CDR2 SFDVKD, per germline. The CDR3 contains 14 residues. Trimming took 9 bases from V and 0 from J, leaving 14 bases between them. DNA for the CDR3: TGTGCCACCGCCAGAGGAGACTTCTCCTACGAGCAGTACTTC. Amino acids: CATARGDFSYEQYF.

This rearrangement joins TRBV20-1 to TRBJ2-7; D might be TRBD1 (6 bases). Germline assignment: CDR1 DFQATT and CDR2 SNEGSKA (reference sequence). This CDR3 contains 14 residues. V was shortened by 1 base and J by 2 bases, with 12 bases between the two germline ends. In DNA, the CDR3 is TGCAGTGCTAGAGGAGGGGGAGAAACCTACGAGCAGTACTTC. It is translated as CSARGGGETYEQYF.

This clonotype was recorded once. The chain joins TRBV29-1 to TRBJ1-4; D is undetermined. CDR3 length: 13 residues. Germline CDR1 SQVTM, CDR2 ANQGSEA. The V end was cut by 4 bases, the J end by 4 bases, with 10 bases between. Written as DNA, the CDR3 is TGCAGCGTTGTTCAGGACGTTAATGAAAAACTGTTTTTT. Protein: CSVVQDVNEKLFF.

CDR3 protein: CASSYSRGGTYEQYF. CDR3 in DNA: TGTGCCAGCAGTTACTCAAGGGGGGGGACCTACGAGCAGTACTTC. J is TRBJ2-7 and V is TRBV6-5; the D gene is possibly TRBD2 (7 bases). This CDR3 has 15 amino acids. Germline CDR1 MNHEY, CDR2 SVGAGI. V was shortened by 0 bases and J by 2 bases, with 11 bases between the two germline ends.

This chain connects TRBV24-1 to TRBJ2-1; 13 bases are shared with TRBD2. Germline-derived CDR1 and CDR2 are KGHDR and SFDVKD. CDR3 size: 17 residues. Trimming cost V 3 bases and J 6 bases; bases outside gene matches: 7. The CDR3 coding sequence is TGTGCCACCAGTGATGAAGGACTAGCGGGAGACGGCAATGAGCAGTTCTTC. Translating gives CATSDEGLAGDGNEQFF.